This TCR beta chain was found in a study of blood T cell repertoires in COVID-19. Turning to the study itself: Material from acute and convalescent COVID-19 was sourced from the United States, Italy and Spain. Nucleic acid was either cDNA or gDNA, and it came from T cells, B-cell-depleted T cells, or PBMCs.

The CDR3 is 15 amino acids. With 0 bases removed from V and 0 bases from J, the gap between germline ends came to 7 bases. Germline CDR1 SGHRS, CDR2 YFSETQ. In the source study's methods: Amplification of reference gene primers was used by the study to estimate nucleated cell counts. Method: immunoSEQ multiplex PCR; TCRdb's copy keeps in-frame clones and lacks some. Clone size and V and J calls were adopted from that table, with D and trimming inferred from the DNA. The data contain about 92,000 clones, about 85% of them singletons. The clonotype was recovered from a man older than 75 with acute or convalescent COVID-19. The specimen was peripheral blood. The rearrangement uses TRBV5-1 and TRBJ1-5; D is uncertain. The CDR3 DNA follows: TGCGCCAGCAGCTTGGATACCTATAGCAATCAGCCCCAGCATTTT. It yields the protein CASSLDTYSNQPQHF.